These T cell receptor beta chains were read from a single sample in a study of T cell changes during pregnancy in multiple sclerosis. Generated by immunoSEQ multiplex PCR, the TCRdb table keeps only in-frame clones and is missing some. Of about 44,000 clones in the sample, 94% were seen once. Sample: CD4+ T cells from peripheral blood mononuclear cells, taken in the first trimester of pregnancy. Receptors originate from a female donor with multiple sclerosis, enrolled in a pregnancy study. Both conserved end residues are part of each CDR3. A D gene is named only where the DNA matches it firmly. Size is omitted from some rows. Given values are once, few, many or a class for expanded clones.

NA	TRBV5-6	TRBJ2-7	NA	CASSLGTIYEQYF	TGTGCCAGCAGCCTTGGGACAATCTACGAGCAGTACTTC
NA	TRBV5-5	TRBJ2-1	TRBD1	CASSAGQGWPNEQFF	TGTGCCAGCAGCGCAGGACAGGGGTGGCCTAATGAGCAGTTCTTC
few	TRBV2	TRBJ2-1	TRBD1	CASTYGTASSYNEQFF	TGTGCCAGCACCTACGGGACAGCGAGCTCCTACAATGAGCAGTTCTTC
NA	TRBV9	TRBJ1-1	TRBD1	CASSGTGGYTEAFF	TGTGCCAGCAGCGGTACAGGGGGCTACACTGAAGCTTTCTTT
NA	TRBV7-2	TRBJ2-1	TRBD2	CASSPALAGFYNEQFF	TGTGCCAGCAGCCCCGCGCTAGCGGGGTTCTACAATGAGCAGTTCTTC
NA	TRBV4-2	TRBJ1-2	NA	CASSQVGGDLLYGYTF	TGTGCCAGCAGCCAAGTCGGGGGGGACCTCCTCTATGGCTACACCTTC
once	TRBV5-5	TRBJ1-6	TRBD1	CASSPGTGNSPLHF	TGTGCCAGCAGCCCCGGGACAGGGAATTCACCCCTCCACTTT
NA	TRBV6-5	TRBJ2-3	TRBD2	CASRAGGTDTQYF	TGTGCCAGCAGAGCGGGGGGCACAGATACGCAGTATTTT
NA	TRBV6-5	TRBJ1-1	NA	CASSTSRVPEAFF	TGTGCCAGCAGCACCTCCAGGGTCCCTGAAGCTTTCTTT
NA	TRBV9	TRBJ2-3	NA	CASSDNLRGRDTQYF	TGTGCCAGCAGCGATAACCTCAGGGGTCGGGATACGCAGTATTTT
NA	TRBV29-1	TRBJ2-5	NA	CSVPQGGWETQYF	TGCAGCGTTCCTCAGGGGGGTTGGGAGACCCAGTACTTC
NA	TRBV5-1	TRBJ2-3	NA	CATGRGTDTQYF	TGCGCCACCGGAAGAGGTACAGATACGCAGTATTTT
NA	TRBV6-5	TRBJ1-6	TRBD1	CASSETGDHSPLHF	TGTGCCAGCAGTGAAACAGGGGACCATTCACCCCTCCACTTT
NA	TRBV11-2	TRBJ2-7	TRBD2	CASSLEAGAPYEQYF	TGTGCCAGCAGCTTAGAAGCGGGGGCCCCCTACGAGCAGTACTTC
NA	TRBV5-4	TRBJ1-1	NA	CASSFKTGSNTEAFF	TGTGCCAGCAGCTTCAAAACAGGGTCCAACACTGAAGCTTTCTTT
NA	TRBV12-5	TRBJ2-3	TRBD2	CASGLGTSGGGDTQYF	TGTGCTAGTGGTTTAGGGACTAGCGGGGGTGGAGATACGCAGTATTTT
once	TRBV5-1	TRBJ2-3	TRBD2	CASSSGGDSASQYF	TGCGCCAGCAGCTCTGGGGGGGACTCCGCGTCGCAGTATTTT
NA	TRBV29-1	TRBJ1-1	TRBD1	CSGDQGVGAFF	TGCAGCGGGGATCAGGGGGTTGGAGCTTTCTTT
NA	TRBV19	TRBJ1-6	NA	CASSMEGSYNSPLHF	TGTGCCAGTAGTATGGAGGGTTCCTATAATTCACCCCTCCACTTT
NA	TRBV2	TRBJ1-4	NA	CASRLPGHPNEKLFF	TGTGCCAGCAGGTTACCGGGACATCCTAATGAAAAACTGTTTTTT
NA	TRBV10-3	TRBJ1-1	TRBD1	CAISEKQQGLGNTEAFF	TGTGCCATCAGTGAAAAGCAACAGGGGTTGGGGAACACTGAAGCTTTCTTT
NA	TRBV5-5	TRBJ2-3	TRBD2	CASSPNVLARGEDTQYF	TGTGCCAGCAGCCCAAACGTACTAGCGCGAGGGGAAGATACGCAGTATTTT
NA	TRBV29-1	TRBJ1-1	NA	CSGRWETEAFF	TGCAGCGGTAGATGGGAGACTGAAGCTTTCTTT
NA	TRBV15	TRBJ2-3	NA	CATSRDLVGGDTQYF	TGTGCCACCAGCAGAGATCTCGTAGGAGGTGATACGCAGTATTTT
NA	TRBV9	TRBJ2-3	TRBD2	CASSVSGGTDTQYF	TGTGCCAGCAGCGTCAGCGGGGGTACAGATACGCAGTATTTT
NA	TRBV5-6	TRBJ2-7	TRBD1	CASSPDRGYNEQYF	TGTGCCAGCAGCCCGGACAGGGGTTATAACGAGCAGTACTTC
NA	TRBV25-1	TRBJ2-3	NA	CASSEPFTDTQYF	TGTGCCAGCAGTGAACCCTTCACAGATACGCAGTATTTT
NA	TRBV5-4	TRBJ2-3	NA	CASRRGGMATDTQYF	TGTGCCAGCAGGAGGGGGGGGATGGCCACAGATACGCAGTATTTT
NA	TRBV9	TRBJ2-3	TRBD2	CASSEGLAGARTDTQYF	TGTGCCAGCAGCGAGGGACTAGCGGGGGCCCGCACAGATACGCAGTATTTT
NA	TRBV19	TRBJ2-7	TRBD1	CASRGGQGAREQYF	TGTGCCAGCAGAGGGGGACAGGGGGCGCGGGAGCAGTACTTC
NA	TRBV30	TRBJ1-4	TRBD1	CAWGTGVNEKLFF	TGTGCCTGGGGGACAGGGGTTAATGAAAAACTGTTTTTT
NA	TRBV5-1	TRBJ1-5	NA	CASSLQGESQPQHF	TGCGCCAGCAGCCTTCAGGGCGAGAGTCAGCCCCAGCATTTT
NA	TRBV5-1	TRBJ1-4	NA	CASSLEGRPDGGLFF	TGCGCCAGCAGCTTGGAAGGGAGGCCCGATGGGGGACTGTTTTTT
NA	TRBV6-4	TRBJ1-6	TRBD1	CASSRGGGNSPLHF	TGTGCCAGCAGCCGAGGGGGCGGTAATTCACCCCTCCACTTT
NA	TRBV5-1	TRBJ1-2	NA	CASSFGYGYTF	TGCGCCAGCAGCTTCGGTTATGGCTACACCTTC